This record concerns one T cell receptor beta chain sequence. Antigen: not known. This record comes from a study of breast tumors, draining lymph nodes, adjacent tissues. Overall study findings and caveats: Tumors had less TCR diversity than lymph nodes, more than nontumor tissue. Luminal-like breast cancer showed significantly higher tumor–nontumor repertoire similarity than basal-like. The data were judged consistent with most tumor T cells coming from lymph node and expanding in tumor.

MiXCR was run by TCRdb on the multiplex PCR reads, yielding one entry per CDR3 protein. The sample has tens of thousands of distinct CDR3 sequences, approximately 45% seen once. CDR3 length equals 14 residues. Germline V gives CDR1 SGHRS, CDR2 YFSETQ. V was shortened by 1 base and J by 8 bases, with 10 bases between the two germline ends. The receptor's source is a female donor with breast cancer. Some clones in this sample may be carry-over from other donors' samples. Sequences were obtained from breast tumor tissue. V gene TRBV5-1 combines with J gene TRBJ1-6, with D tentatively TRBD1 (6 bases). This CDR3 is CASSLIRGDSPLHF. For the CDR3, the DNA is TGCGCCAGCAGCTTGATCAGGGGAGATTCACCCCTCCACTTT. Full variable domain (outside the CDR3, taken from reference TRBV5-1 and TRBJ1-6): KAGVTQTPRYLIKTRGQQVTLSCSPISGHRSVSWYQQTPGQGLQFLFEYFSETQRNKGNFPGRFSGRQFSNSRSEMNVSTLELGDSALYLCASSLIRGDSPLHFGNGTRLTVT.